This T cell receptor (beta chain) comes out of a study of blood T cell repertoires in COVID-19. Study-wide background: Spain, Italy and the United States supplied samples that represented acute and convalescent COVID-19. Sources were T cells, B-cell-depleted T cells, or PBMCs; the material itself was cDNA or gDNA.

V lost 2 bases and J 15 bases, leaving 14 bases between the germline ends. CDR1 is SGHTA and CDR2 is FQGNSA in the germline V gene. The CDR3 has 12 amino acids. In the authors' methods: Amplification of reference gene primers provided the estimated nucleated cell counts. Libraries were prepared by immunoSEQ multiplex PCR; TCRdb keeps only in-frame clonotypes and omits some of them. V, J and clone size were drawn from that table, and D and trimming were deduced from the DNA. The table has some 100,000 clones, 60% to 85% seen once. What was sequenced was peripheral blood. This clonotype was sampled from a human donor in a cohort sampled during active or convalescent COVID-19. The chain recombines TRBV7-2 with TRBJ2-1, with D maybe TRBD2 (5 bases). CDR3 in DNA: TGTGCCAGCAGCTTATCGAGGGAAACTCGGTTCTTC. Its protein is CASSLSRETRFF.